The next 2 T cell receptor beta chains were all read from a single sample in a study of T cell changes during pregnancy in multiple sclerosis. Assay: immunoSEQ multiplex PCR; the TCRdb copy retains only in-frame clones and omits some. The repertoire consists of roughly 90,000 clones, with 90% to 95% occurring once and the leading ten covering about 4.5%. The sequencing here drew on peripheral blood, taken in the first trimester of pregnancy. The receptors come from a female donor with multiple sclerosis, enrolled in a pregnancy study.

The V and J genes are TRBV6-1 and TRBJ1-2; possibly TRBD1 for D (5 bases). The germline gives CDR1 MNHNS, CDR2 SASEGT. V lost 2 bases to trimming and J lost 2 bases, with 12 bases between them. This CDR3 spans 15 amino acids. The CDR3 spells CASSEYGGGNYGYTF. The DNA for the CDR3 is TGTGCCAGCAGTGAATACGGGGGAGGAAACTATGGCTACACCTTC.

The chain carries TRBV19 and TRBJ2-1, with 12 bases aligning to TRBD2. The CDR3 is made up of 15 amino acids. Germline loops: CDR1 LNHDA, CDR2 SQIVND (reference sequence). V was clipped by 5 bases and J by 7 bases; unmatched bases: 6. The DNA of the CDR3 is TGTGCCAGTAGTTTCTCTAGCGGGGGGGGAAATGAGCAGTTCTTC. Residues: CASSFSSGGGNEQFF.